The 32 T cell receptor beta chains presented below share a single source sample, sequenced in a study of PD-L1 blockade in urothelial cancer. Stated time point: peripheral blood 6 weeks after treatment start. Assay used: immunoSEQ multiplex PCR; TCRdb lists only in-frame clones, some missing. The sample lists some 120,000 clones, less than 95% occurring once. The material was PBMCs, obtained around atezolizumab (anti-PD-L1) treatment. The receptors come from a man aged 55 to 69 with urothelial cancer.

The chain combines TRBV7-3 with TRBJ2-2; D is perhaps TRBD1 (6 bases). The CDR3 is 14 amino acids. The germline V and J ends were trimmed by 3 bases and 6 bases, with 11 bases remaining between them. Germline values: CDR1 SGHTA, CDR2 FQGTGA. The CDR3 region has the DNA TGTGCCAGCAGCTTGGGGGCAGGGCCCGGGGAGCTGTTTTTT. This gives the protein CASSLGAGPGELFF.

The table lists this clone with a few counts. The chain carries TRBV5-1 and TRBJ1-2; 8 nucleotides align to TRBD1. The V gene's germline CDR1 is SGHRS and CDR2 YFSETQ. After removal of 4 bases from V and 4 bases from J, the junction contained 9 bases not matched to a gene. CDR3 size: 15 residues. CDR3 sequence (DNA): TGCGCCAGCAGCGAGGGGACAGGCGGTCTCTATGGCTACACCTTC. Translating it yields CASSEGTGGLYGYTF.

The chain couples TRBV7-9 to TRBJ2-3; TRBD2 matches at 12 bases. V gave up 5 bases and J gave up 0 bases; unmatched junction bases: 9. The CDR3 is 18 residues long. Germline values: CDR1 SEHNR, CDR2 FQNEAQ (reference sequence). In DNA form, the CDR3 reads TGTGCCAGCAGCGCGACTAGCGGGGGATATACTAGCACAGATACGCAGTATTTT. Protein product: CASSATSGGYTSTDTQYF. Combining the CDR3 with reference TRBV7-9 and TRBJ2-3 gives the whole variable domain DTGVSQNPRHKITKRGQNVTFRCDPISEHNRLYWYRQTLGQGPEFLTYFQNEAQLEKSRLLSDRFSAERPKGSFSTLEIQRTEQGDSAMYLCASSATSGGYTSTDTQYFGPGTRLTVL.

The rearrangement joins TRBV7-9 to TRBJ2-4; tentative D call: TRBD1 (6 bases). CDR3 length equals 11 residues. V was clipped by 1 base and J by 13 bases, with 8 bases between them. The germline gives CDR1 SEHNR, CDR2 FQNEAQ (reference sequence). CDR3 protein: CASSLEGVQYF. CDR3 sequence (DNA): TGTGCCAGCAGCTTAGAGGGGGTACAGTACTTC. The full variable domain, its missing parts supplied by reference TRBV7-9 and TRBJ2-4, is DTGVSQNPRHKITKRGQNVTFRCDPISEHNRLYWYRQTLGQGPEFLTYFQNEAQLEKSRLLSDRFSAERPKGSFSTLEIQRTEQGDSAMYLCASSLEGVQYFGAGTRLSVL.

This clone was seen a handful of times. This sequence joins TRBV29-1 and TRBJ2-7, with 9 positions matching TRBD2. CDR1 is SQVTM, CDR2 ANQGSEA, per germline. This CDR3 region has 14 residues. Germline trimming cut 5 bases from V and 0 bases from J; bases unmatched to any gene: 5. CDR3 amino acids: CSVTPSGVSYEQYF. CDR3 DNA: TGCAGCGTTACACCTAGCGGGGTCTCCTACGAGCAGTACTTC.

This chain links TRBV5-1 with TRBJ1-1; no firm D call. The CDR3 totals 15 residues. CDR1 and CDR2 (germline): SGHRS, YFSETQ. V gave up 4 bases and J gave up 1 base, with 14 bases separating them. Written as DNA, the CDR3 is TGCGCCAGCAGCCGCCAGCAGGTCCCGAACACTGAAGCTTTCTTT. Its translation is CASSRQQVPNTEAFF.

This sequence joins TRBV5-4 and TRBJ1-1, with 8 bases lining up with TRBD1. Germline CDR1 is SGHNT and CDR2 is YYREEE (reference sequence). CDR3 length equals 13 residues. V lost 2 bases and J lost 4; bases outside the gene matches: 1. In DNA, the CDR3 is TGTGCCAGCAGCTTAGACAGGGGCACTGAAGCTTTCTTT. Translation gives CASSLDRGTEAFF.

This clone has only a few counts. The CDR3 is CASWDRSTNQPQHF. The CDR3 DNA is TGTGCCAGTTGGGACAGAAGCACCAATCAGCCCCAGCATTTT. The genes are TRBV19 and TRBJ1-5, with 7 bases aligning to TRBD1. The V gene's germline CDR1 is LNHDA and CDR2 SQIVND (reference sequence). V gave up 8 bases and J gave up 3 bases; unmatched junction bases: 7. The CDR3 sequence is 14 residues long.

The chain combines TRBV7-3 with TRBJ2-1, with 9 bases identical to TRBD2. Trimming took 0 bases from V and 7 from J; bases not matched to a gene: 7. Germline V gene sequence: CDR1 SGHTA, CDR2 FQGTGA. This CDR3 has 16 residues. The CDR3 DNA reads TGTGCCAGCAGCTTAACTGGTGCGGGAGGGGTGAATGAGCAGTTCTTC. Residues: CASSLTGAGGVNEQFF.

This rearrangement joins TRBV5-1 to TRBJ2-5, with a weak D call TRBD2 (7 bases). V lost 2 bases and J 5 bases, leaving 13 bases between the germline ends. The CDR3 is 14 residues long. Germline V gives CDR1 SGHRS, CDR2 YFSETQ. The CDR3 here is CASSFQGGEETQYF. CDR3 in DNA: TGCGCCAGCAGCTTTCAAGGGGGGGAGGAGACCCAGTACTTC.

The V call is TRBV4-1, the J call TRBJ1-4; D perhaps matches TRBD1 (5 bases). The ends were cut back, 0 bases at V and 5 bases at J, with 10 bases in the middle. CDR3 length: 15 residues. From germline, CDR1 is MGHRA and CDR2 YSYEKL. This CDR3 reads CASSQDPGRNEKLFF. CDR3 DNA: TGCGCCAGCAGCCAAGATCCAGGGCGGAATGAAAAACTGTTTTTT.

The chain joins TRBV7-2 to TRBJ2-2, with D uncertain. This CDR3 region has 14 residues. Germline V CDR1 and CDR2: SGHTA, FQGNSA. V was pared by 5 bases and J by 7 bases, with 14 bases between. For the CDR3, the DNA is TGTGCCAGCAGCCCAGCCCAGCGTTTCGGGGAGCTGTTTTTT. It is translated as CASSPAQRFGELFF.

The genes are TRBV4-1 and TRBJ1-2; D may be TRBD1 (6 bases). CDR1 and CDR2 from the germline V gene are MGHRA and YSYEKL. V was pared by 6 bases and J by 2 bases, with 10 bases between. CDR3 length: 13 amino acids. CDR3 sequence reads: CASRQGANYGYTF. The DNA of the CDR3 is TGCGCCAGCAGACAGGGTGCAAACTATGGCTACACCTTC.

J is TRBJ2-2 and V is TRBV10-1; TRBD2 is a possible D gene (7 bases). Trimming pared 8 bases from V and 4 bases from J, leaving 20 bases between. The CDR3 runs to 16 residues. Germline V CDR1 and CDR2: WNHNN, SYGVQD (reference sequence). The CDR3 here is CASGFPGASGTGELFF. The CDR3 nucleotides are TGCGCCAGCGGCTTCCCAGGGGCTAGCGGCACCGGGGAGCTGTTTTTT.

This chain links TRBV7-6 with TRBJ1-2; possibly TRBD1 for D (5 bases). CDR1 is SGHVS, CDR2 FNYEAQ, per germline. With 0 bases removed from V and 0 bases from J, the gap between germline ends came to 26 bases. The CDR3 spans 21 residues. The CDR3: CASSLALVSRRTTNTNYGYTF. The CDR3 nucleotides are TGTGCCAGCAGCTTAGCGCTCGTGTCCAGGCGGACAACTAACACTAACTATGGCTACACCTTC.

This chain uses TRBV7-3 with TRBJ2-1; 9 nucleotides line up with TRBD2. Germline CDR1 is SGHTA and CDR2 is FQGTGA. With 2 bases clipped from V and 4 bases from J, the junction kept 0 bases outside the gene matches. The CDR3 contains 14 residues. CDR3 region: CASSLLAGYNEQFF. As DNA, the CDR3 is TGTGCCAGCAGCTTACTAGCGGGGTACAATGAGCAGTTCTTC.

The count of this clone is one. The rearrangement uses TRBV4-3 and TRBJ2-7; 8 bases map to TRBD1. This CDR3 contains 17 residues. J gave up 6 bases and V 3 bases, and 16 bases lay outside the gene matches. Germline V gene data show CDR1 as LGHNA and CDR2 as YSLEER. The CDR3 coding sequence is TGCGCCAGCAGCCACCTACCCCGGACAGGGAGCATCAGCGAGCAGTACTTC. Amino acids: CASSHLPRTGSISEQYF.

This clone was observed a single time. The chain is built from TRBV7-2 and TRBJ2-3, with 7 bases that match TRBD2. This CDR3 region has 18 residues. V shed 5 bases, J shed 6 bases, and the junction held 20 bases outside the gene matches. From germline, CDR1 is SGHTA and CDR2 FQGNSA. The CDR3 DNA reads TGTGCCAGCAGCCTTAGTGAGGCCGGACTAGTTGTTTTTGATACGCAGTATTTT. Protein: CASSLSEAGLVVFDTQYF.

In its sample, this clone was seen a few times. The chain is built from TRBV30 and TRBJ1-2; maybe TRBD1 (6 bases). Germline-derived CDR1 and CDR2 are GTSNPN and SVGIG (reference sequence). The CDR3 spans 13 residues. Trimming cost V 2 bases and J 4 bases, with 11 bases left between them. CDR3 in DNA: TGTGCCTGGAGTCGAGACAGGCGCTATGGCTACACCTTC. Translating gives CAWSRDRRYGYTF. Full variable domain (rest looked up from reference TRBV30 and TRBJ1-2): SQTIHQWPATLVQPVGSPLSLECTVEGTSNPNLYWYRQAAGRGLQLLFYSVGIGQISSEVPQNLSASRPQDRQFILSSKKLLLSDSGFYLCAWSRDRRYGYTFGSGTRLTVV.

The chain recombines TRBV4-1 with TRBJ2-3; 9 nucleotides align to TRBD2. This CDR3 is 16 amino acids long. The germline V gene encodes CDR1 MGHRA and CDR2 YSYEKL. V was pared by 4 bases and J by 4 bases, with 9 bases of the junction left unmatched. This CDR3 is CASSPQGGGGPDTQYF. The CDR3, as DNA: TGCGCCAGCAGCCCCCAGGGCGGGGGGGGTCCAGATACGCAGTATTTT.

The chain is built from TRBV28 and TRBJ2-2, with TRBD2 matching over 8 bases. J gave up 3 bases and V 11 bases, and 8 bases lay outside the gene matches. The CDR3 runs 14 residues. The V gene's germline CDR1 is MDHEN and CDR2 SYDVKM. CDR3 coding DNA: TGTGCCTGTCGGGGGGGGCTGGACACCGGGGAGCTGTTTTTT. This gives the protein CACRGGLDTGELFF. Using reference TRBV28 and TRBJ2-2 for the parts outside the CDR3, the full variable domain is DVKVTQSSRYLVKRTGEKVFLECVQDMDHENMFWYRQDPGLGLRLIYFSYDVKMKEKGDIPEGYSVSREKKERFSLILESASTNQTSMYLCACRGGLDTGELFFGEGSRLTVL.

CDR3 nucleotides: TGTGCCTGGAATGAGGACAGATCCTATGGCTACACCTTC. Translating it yields CAWNEDRSYGYTF. The chain combines TRBV30 with TRBJ1-2, with a tentative D call TRBD1 (6 bases). Germline V gene sequence: CDR1 GTSNPN, CDR2 SVGIG (reference sequence). V lost 4 bases and J 4 bases, leaving 13 bases between the germline ends. This CDR3 is built from 13 residues.

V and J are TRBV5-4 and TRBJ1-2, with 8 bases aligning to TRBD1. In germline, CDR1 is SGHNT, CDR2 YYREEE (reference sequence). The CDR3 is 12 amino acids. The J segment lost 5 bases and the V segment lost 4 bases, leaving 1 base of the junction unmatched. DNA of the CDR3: TGTGCCAGCAGCGGACAGGGTTATGGCTACACCTTC. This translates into CASSGQGYGYTF.

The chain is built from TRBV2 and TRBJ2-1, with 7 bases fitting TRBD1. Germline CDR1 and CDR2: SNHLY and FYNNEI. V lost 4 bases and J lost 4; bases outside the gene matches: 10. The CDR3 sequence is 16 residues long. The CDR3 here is CASSGLGRGLYNEQFF. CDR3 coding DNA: TGTGCCAGCAGTGGTCTGGGCAGGGGGTTGTACAATGAGCAGTTCTTC.

As DNA, the CDR3 is TGCGCCAGCAGCTTGGCGGGGGGCTCACCCCTCCACTTT. Residues: CASSLAGGSPLHF. The chain joins TRBV5-1 to TRBJ1-6; D possibly corresponds to TRBD1 (6 bases). CDR1 SGHRS and CDR2 YFSETQ come from the germline V gene. Trimming cost V 0 bases and J 10 bases, with 8 bases left between them. The CDR3 totals 13 residues.

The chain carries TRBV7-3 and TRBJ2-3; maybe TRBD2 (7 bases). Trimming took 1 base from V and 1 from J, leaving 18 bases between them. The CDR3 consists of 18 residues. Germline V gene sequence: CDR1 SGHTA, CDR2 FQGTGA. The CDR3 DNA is TGTGCCAGCAGCTTAAGGGGGCCCGGACTAGATGGCACAGATACGCAGTATTTT. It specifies CASSLRGPGLDGTDTQYF.

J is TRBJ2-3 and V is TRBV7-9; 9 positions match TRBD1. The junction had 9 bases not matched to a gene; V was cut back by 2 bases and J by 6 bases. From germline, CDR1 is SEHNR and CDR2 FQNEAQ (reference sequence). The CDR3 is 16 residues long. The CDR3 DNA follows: TGTGCCAGCAGCTTATCCGGGACAGGGCCCGGGGATACGCAGTATTTT. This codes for CASSLSGTGPGDTQYF.

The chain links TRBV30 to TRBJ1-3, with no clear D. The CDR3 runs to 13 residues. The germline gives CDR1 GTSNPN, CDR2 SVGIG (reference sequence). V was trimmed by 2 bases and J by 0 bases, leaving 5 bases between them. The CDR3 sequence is CAWSSSSGNTIYF. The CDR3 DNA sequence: TGTGCCTGGAGTTCCTCCTCTGGAAACACCATATATTTT. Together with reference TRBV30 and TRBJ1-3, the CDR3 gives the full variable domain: SQTIHQWPATLVQPVGSPLSLECTVEGTSNPNLYWYRQAAGRGLQLLFYSVGIGQISSEVPQNLSASRPQDRQFILSSKKLLLSDSGFYLCAWSSSSGNTIYFGEGSWLTVV.

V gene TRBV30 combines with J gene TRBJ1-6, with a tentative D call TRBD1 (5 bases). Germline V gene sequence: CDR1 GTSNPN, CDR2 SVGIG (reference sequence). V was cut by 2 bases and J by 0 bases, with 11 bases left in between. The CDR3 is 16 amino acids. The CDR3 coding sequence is TGTGCCTGGAGTTTCAGACAGAACTCCTATAATTCACCCCTCCACTTT. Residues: CAWSFRQNSYNSPLHF.

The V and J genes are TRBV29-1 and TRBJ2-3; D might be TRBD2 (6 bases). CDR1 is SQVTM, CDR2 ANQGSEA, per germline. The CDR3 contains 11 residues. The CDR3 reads CRVLALDTQYF. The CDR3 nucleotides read TGCAGGGTACTAGCCCTAGATACGCAGTATTTT.

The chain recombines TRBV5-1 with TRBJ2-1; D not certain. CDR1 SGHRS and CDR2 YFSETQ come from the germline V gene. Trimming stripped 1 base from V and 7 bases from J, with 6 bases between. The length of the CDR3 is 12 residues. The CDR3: CASSLTVNEQFF. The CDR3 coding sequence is TGCGCCAGCAGCTTGACGGTGAATGAGCAGTTCTTC.

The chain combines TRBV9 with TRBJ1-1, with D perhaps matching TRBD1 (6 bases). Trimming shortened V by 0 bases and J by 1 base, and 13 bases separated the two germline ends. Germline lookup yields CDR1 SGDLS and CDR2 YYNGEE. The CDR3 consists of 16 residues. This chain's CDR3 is CASSVGGTRGNTEAFF. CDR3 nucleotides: TGTGCCAGCAGCGTAGGAGGGACAAGGGGGAACACTGAAGCTTTCTTT.